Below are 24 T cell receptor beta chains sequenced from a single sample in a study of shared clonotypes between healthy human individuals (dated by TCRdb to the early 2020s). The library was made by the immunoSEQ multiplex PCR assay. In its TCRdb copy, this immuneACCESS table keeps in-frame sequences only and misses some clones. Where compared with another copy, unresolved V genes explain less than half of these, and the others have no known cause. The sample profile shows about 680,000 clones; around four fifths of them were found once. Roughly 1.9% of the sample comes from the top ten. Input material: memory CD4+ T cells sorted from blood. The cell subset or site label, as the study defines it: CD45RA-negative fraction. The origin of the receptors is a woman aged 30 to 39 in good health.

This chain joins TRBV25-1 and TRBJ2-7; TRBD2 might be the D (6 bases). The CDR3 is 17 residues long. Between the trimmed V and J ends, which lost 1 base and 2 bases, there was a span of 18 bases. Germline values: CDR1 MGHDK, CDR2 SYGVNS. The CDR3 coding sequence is TGTGCCAGCAGTGAATTAGGAGGAGGGCTTGATGCCTACGAGCAGTACTTC. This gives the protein CASSELGGGLDAYEQYF.

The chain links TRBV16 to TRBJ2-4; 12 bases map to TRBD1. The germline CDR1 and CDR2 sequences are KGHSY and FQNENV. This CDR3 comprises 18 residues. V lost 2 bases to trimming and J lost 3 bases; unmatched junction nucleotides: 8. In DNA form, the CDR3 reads TGTGCCAGCAGCCAAGCACCGGGACAGGGGGCGGGCAAAAACATTCAGTACTTC. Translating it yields CASSQAPGQGAGKNIQYF.

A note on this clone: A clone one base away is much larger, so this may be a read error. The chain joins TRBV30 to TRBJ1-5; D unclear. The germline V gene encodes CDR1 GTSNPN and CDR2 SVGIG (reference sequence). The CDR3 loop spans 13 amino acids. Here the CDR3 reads CAWSVLGNQSQHF. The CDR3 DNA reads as TGTGCCTGGAGTGTACTGGGAAATCAGTCCCAGCATTTT.

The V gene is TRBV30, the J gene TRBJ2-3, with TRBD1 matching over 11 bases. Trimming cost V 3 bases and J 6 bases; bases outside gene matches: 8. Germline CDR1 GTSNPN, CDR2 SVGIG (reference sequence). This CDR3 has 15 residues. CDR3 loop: CAWSSGTGGSDTQYF. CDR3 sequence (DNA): TGTGCCTGGAGCTCCGGGACAGGGGGATCTGATACGCAGTATTTT.

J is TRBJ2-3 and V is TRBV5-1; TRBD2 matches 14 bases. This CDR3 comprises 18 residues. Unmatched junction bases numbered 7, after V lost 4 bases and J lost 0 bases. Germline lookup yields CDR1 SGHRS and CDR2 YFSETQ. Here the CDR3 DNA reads TGCGCCAGCAGCAAAGGGACTAGCGGGAGTGGGAGCACAGATACGCAGTATTTT. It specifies CASSKGTSGSGSTDTQYF.

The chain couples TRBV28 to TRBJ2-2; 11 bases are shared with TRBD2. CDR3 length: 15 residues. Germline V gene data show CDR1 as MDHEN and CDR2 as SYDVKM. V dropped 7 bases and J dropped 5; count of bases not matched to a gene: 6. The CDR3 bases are TGTGCCAGCAAACCAAGACTAGCGGGGACCGGGGAGCTGTTTTTT. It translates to CASKPRLAGTGELFF.

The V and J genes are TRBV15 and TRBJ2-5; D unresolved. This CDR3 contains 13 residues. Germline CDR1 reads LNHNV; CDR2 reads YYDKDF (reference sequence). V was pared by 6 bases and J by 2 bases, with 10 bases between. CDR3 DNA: TGTGCCACCAGGGGGTTGACTCAAGAGACCCAGTACTTC. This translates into CATRGLTQETQYF.

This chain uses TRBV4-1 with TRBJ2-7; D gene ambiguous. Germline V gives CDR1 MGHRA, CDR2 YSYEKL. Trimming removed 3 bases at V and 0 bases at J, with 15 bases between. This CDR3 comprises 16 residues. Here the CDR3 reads CASSHQKYGLSYEQYF. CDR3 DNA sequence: TGCGCCAGCAGCCATCAAAAATACGGGCTCTCCTACGAGCAGTACTTC.

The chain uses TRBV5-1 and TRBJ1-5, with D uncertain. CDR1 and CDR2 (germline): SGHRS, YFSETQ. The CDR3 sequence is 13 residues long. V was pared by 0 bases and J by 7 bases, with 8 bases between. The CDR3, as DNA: TGCGCCAGCAGCTTGGACCGCGGCCAGCCCCAGCATTTT. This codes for CASSLDRGQPQHF.

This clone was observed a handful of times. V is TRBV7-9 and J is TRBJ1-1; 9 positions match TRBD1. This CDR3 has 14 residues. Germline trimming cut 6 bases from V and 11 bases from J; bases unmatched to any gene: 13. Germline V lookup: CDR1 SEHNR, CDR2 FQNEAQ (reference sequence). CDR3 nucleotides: TGTGCCAGCAGGTTCTCTGGACAGGGGCTAGGGGCTTTCTTT. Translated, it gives CASRFSGQGLGAFF.

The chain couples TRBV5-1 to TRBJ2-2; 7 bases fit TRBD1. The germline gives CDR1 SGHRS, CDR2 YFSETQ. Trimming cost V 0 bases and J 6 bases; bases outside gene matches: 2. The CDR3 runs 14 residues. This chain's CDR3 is CASSLGQGAGELFF. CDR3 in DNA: TGCGCCAGCAGCTTGGGGCAGGGGGCCGGGGAGCTGTTTTTT.

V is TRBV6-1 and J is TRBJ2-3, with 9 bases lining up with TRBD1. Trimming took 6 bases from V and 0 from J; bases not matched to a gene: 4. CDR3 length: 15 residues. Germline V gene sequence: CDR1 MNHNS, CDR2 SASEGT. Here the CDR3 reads CASSDRGTSTDTQYF. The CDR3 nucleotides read TGTGCCAGCAGCGACAGGGGGACTAGCACAGATACGCAGTATTTT.

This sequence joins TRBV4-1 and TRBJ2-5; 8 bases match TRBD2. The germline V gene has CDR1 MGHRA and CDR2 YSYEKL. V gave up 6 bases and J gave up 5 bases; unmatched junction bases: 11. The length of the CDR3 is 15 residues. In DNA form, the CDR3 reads TGCGCCAGCAGTGAACTGCGGGGGGAGGGGGAGACCCAGTACTTC. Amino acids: CASSELRGEGETQYF.

The CDR3 here is CASSTRTSGMVGELFF. CDR3 DNA sequence: TGTGCCAGCAGTACCCGGACTAGCGGGATGGTCGGGGAGCTGTTTTTT. V is TRBV27 and J is TRBJ2-2, with 12 positions matching TRBD2. CDR3 length: 16 residues. Trimming cost V 5 bases and J 7 bases; bases outside gene matches: 8. Germline values: CDR1 MNHEY, CDR2 SMNVEV (reference sequence).

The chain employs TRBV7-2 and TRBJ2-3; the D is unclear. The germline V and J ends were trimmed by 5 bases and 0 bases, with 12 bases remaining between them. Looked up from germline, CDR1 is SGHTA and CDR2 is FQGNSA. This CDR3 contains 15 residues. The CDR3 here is CASSPQPLSTDTQYF. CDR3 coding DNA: TGTGCCAGCAGCCCCCAGCCGCTCAGCACAGATACGCAGTATTTT. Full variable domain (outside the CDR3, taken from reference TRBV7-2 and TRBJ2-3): GAGVSQSPSNKVTEKGKDVELRCDPISGHTALYWYRQSLGQGLEFLIYFQGNSAPDKSGLPSDRFSAERTGGSVSTLTIQRTQQEDSAVYLCASSPQPLSTDTQYFGPGTRLTVL.

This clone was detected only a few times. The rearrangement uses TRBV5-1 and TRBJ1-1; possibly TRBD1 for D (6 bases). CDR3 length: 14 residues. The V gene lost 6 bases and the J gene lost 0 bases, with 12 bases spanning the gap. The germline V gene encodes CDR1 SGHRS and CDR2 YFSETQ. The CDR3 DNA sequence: TGCGCCAGCACCATAGGGGGATTGAACACTGAAGCTTTCTTT. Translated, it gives CASTIGGLNTEAFF.

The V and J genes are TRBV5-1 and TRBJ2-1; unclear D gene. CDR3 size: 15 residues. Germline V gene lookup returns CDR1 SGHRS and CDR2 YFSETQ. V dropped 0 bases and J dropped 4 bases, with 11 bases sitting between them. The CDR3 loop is CASSLGSHHYNEQFF. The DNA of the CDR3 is TGCGCCAGCAGCTTGGGGTCTCACCATTACAATGAGCAGTTCTTC.

CDR3: CASSLLAGGTTGELFF. As DNA, the CDR3 is TGCGCCAGCAGCCTACTAGCGGGAGGAACCACCGGGGAGCTGTTTTTT. V and J are TRBV5-1 and TRBJ2-2, with TRBD2 identical over 12 bases. J gave up 4 bases and V 4 bases, and 5 bases lay outside the gene matches. The germline V gene encodes CDR1 SGHRS and CDR2 YFSETQ. The length of the CDR3 is 16 residues. Full variable domain (rest looked up from reference TRBV5-1 and TRBJ2-2): KAGVTQTPRYLIKTRGQQVTLSCSPISGHRSVSWYQQTPGQGLQFLFEYFSETQRNKGNFPGRFSGRQFSNSRSEMNVSTLELGDSALYLCASSLLAGGTTGELFFGEGSRLTVL.

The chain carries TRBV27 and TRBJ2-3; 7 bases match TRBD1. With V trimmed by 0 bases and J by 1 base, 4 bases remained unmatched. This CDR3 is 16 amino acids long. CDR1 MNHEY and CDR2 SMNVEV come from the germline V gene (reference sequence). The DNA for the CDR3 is TGTGCCAGCAGTTTATCACGGACAGGCGGCACAGATACGCAGTATTTT. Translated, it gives CASSLSRTGGTDTQYF.

The CDR3 nucleotides are TGTGCCAGCTCACCCAAGGACAGGGTCTACGAGCAGTACTTC. Translating gives CASSPKDRVYEQYF. The rearrangement uses TRBV18 and TRBJ2-7; TRBD1 aligns across 8 bases. The germline gives CDR1 KGHSH, CDR2 LQKENI. The CDR3 runs to 14 residues. V was pared by 3 bases and J by 3 bases, with 4 bases of the junction left unmatched.

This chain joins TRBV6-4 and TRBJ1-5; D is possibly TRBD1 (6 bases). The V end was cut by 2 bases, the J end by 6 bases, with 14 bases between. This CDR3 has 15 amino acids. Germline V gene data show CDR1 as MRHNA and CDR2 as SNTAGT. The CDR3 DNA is TGTGCCAGCAGTGACCACCATGGGGGCACTCAGCCCCAGCATTTT. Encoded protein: CASSDHHGGTQPQHF.

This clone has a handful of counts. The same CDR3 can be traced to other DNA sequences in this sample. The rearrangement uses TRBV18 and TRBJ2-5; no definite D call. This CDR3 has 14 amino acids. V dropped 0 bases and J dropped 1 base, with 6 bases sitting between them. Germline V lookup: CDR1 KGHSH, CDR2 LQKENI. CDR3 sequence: CASSPPHGQETQYF. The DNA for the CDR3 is TGTGCCAGCTCACCACCTCATGGCCAAGAGACCCAGTACTTC.

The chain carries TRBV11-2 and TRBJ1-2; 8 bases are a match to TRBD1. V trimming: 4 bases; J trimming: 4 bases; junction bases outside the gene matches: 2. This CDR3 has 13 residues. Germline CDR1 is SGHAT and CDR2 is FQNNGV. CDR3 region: CASSSGGGYGYTF. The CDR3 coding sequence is TGTGCCAGCAGCTCAGGGGGCGGCTATGGCTACACCTTC.

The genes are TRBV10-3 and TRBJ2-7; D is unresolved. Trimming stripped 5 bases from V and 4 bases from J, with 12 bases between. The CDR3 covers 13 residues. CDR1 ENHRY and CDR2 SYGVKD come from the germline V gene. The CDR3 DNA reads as TGTGCCATCAGTCTTCGGGCTGAGTACGAGCAGTACTTC. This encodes CAISLRAEYEQYF.